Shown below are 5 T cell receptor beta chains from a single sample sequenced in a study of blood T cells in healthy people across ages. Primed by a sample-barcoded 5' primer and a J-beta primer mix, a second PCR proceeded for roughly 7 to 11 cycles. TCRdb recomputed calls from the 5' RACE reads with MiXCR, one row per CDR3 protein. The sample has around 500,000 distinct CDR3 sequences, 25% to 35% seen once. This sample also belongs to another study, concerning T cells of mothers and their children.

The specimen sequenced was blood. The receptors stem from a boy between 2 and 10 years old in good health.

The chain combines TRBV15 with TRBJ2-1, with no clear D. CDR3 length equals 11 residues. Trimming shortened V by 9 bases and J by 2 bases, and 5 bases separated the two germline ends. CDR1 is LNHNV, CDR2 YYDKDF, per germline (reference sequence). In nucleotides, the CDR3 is TGTGCCACTGGACCCTACAATGAGCAGTTCTTC. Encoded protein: CATGPYNEQFF.

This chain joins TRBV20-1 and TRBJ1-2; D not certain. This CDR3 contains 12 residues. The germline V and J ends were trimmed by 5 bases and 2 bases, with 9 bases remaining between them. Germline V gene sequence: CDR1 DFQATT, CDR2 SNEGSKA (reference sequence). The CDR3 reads CSAGDGNYGYTF. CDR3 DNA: TGCAGTGCTGGTGACGGAAACTATGGCTACACCTTC.

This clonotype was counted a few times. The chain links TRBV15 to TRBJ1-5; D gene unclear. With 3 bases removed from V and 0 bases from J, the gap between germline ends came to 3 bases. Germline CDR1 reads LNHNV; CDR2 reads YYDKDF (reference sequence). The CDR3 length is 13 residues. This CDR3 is CATSSYSNQPQHF. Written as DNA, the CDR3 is TGTGCCACCAGCAGCTATAGCAATCAGCCCCAGCATTTT.

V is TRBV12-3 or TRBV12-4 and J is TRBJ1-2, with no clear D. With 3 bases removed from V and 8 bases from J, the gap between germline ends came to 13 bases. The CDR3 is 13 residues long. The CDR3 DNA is TGTGCCAGCAGTTTGAGGCGGGAGATCGGCTACACCTTC. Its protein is CASSLRREIGYTF.

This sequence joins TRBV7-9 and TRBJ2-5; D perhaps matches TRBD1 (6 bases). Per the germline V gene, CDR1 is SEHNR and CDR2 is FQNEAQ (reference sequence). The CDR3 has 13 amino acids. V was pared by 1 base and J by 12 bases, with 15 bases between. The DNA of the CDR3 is TGTGCCAGCAGCTTAGGAGGCACCGGGACAAAGTACTTC. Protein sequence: CASSLGGTGTKYF.